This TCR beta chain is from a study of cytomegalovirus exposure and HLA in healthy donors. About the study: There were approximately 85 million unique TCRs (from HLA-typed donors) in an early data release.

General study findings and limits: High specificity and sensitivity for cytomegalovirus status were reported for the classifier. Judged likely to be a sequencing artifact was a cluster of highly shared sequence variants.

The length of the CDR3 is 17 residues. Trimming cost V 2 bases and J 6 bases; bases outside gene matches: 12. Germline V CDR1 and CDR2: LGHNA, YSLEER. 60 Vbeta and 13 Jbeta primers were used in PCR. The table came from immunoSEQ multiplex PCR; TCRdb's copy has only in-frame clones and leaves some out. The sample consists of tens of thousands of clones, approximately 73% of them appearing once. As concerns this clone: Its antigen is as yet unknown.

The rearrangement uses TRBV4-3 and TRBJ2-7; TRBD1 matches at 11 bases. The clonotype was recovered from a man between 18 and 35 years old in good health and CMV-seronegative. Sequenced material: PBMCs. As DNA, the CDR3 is TGCGCCAGCAGCCAAATCATTATAGGGACAGGGGGTCCCGAGCAGTACTTC. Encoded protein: CASSQIIIGTGGPEQYF.